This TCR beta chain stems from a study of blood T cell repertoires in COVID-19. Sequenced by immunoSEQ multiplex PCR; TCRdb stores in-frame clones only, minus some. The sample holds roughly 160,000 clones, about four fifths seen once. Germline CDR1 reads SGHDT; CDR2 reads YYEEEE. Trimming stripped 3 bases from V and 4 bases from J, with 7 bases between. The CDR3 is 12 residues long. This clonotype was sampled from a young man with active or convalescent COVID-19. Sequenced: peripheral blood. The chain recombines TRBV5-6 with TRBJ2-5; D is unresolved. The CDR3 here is CASSSAGETQYF. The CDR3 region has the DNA TGTGCCAGCAGCTCGGCAGGAGAGACCCAGTACTTC.